This entry lists 18 T cell receptor beta chains sequenced from one sample in a study of T cell repertoires in aging, cancer and after chemotherapy. TRB rearrangements spanning V, D and J were amplified using mixed TRB-A/B primers. TCRdb processed the multiplex PCR reads anew with MiXCR; each CDR3 protein has one entry. The data show about 11,000 distinct CDR3 sequences, with roughly a quarter seen just once and roughly 2% held by the top ten. Amplification of TCR beta used genomic DNA extracted from peripheral blood. Sample: blood. These receptor sequences come from a human donor in good health.

The CDR3 here is CASGRQGPLGEQYF. The CDR3 nucleotides are TGTGCCAGCGGCCGACAGGGGCCGTTGGGGGAGCAGTACTTC. This chain links TRBV6-2 or TRBV6-3 with TRBJ2-7; 8 nucleotides match TRBD1. Germline loops: CDR1 MNHEY, CDR2 SVGEGT. The CDR3 is made up of 14 amino acids. V was pared by 8 bases and J by 7 bases, with 13 bases of the junction left unmatched.

V usage is TRBV27 and J usage is TRBJ2-1; 8 nucleotides match TRBD2. J gave up 7 bases and V 6 bases, and 5 bases lay outside the gene matches. CDR1 MNHEY and CDR2 SMNVEV come from the germline V gene (reference sequence). This CDR3 comprises 13 residues. The CDR3 DNA sequence: TGTGCCAGCAGATACGGGGGGGGAAATGAGCAGTTCTTC. It codes for CASRYGGGNEQFF.

As concerns this clonotype: A much more abundant neighbour one base away suggests this may be a read error. This chain uses TRBV6-1 with TRBJ2-7; D is perhaps TRBD1 (5 bases). Trimming removed 7 bases from V and 3 bases from J, with 10 bases in between. The CDR3 has 12 residues. Per germline, CDR1 MNHNS and CDR2 SASEGT. The CDR3 DNA reads as TGTGCCAGCACAAAGGGGTTCTACGAGCAGTACTTC. It yields the protein CASTKGFYEQYF.

The chain has TRBV7-2 and TRBJ2-7, with TRBD1 identical over 8 bases. The CDR3 is made up of 16 amino acids. The germline CDR1 and CDR2 sequences are SGHTA and FQGNSA. V gave up 6 bases and J gave up 4 bases; unmatched junction bases: 14. CDR3 sequence: CASSSRGRDRRYEQYF. Written as DNA, the CDR3 is TGTGCCAGCAGTTCCCGTGGGCGGGACAGGCGGTACGAGCAGTACTTC.

This clonotype was counted between two and nine times. The chain is built from TRBV6-4 and TRBJ2-1; D is perhaps TRBD2 (7 bases). From germline, CDR1 is MRHNA and CDR2 SNTAGT. V lost 4 bases and J 9 bases, leaving 13 bases between the germline ends. The CDR3 has 13 amino acids. The CDR3 DNA reads TGTGCCAGCAGTGCGGGGGGCCGAGGTGAGCAGTTCTTC. This sequence encodes CASSAGGRGEQFF.

This clonotype is labeled as medium-sized. The chain has TRBV20-1 and TRBJ2-7; D gene uncertain. The CDR3 sequence is 16 residues long. The V gene's germline CDR1 is DFQATT and CDR2 SNEGSKA (reference sequence). V dropped 6 bases and J dropped 5 bases, with 26 bases sitting between them. This chain's CDR3 is CSATSISGGRIHEQYF. In DNA form, the CDR3 reads TGCAGTGCCACCTCTATTTCCGGCGGTAGAATCCACGAGCAGTACTTC.

This clonotype was counted between two and nine times. The chain recombines TRBV6-5 with TRBJ1-1; D not resolved. The CDR3 sequence is 13 residues long. V dropped 8 bases and J dropped 1 base, with 11 bases sitting between them. CDR1 and CDR2 (germline): MNHEY, SVGAGI. CDR3 loop: CASGDWGNTEAFF. The CDR3 DNA reads TGTGCCAGCGGGGATTGGGGGAACACTGAAGCTTTCTTT.

The rearrangement uses TRBV6-4 and TRBJ1-2; the D gene is possibly TRBD1 (5 bases). The CDR3 consists of 14 residues. CDR1 and CDR2 from the germline V gene are MRHNA and SNTAGT. V was cut by 1 base and J by 10 bases, with 16 bases left in between. CDR3 sequence reads: CASSDFRDVASYTF. The DNA for the CDR3 is TGTGCCAGCAGTGACTTTAGGGACGTCGCCTCCTACACCTTC.

By frequency in the sample, this clonotype is medium-sized. The chain carries TRBV19 and TRBJ2-2; D call uncertain. CDR1 is LNHDA and CDR2 is SQIVND in the germline V gene (reference sequence). The CDR3 is made up of 13 amino acids. Trimming took off 6 bases at V and 1 base at J, with 6 bases between the two ends. In nucleotides, the CDR3 is TGTGCCAGTAGCGGGCTGAACACCGGGGAGCTGTTTTTT. Its translation is CASSGLNTGELFF. The variable domain in full, with the rest retrieved from reference TRBV19 and TRBJ2-2, is DGGITQSPKYLFRKEGQNVTLSCEQNLNHDAMYWYRQDPGQGLRLIYYSQIVNDFQKGDIAEGYSVSREKKESFPLTVTSAQKNPTAFYLCASSGLNTGELFFGEGSRLTVL.

This clonotype was seen once. This may be a read error: a much more frequent sequence differs by one nucleotide. This chain joins TRBV30 and TRBJ1-3; D ambiguous. Between the trimmed V and J ends, which lost 0 bases and 6 bases, there was a span of 6 bases. Germline V CDR1 and CDR2: GTSNPN, SVGIG (reference sequence). This CDR3 has 12 residues. CDR3 coding DNA: TGTGCCTGGAGTGTAGCTGTAAACACCATATATTTT. It codes for CAWSVAVNTIYF.

By share, this clonotype ranks as medium-sized. The rearrangement joins TRBV20-1 to TRBJ2-5; no clear D gene. V lost 3 bases to trimming and J lost 2 bases, with 7 bases between them. CDR1 DFQATT and CDR2 SNEGSKA come from the germline V gene (reference sequence). The CDR3 sequence is 12 residues long. In nucleotides, the CDR3 is TGCAGTGCTAGTCCTAGTCAAGAGACCCAGTACTTC. Translating it yields CSASPSQETQYF.

The rearrangement uses TRBV5-1 and TRBJ2-1; TRBD2 might be the D (6 bases). The V gene lost 4 bases and the J gene lost 5 bases, with 13 bases spanning the gap. The germline V gene has CDR1 SGHRS and CDR2 YFSETQ. This CDR3 comprises 14 residues. As DNA, the CDR3 is TGCGCCAGCAGCGCTCGGACTACTAACAATGAGCAGTTCTTC. This gives the protein CASSARTTNNEQFF.

This clonotype has a handful of counts. This chain's CDR3 is CSARLPGTGGEQYF. The CDR3 DNA reads TGCAGTGCTAGACTACCCGGGACAGGGGGTGAGCAGTACTTC. The chain uses TRBV20-1 and TRBJ2-7; 11 bases agree with TRBD1. The CDR3 spans 14 residues. Germline CDR1 is DFQATT and CDR2 is SNEGSKA (reference sequence). Unmatched junction bases numbered 7, after V lost 2 bases and J lost 7 bases.

By share, this clonotype counts as medium-sized. CDR3 in amino acids: CASTKQIPLGWGGSTDTQYF. DNA of the CDR3: TGTGCCAGCACCAAACAAATCCCGCTAGGATGGGGGGGGAGCACAGATACGCAGTATTTT. The V call is TRBV7-9, the J call TRBJ2-3; 7 bases map to TRBD2. The V gene end was trimmed by 7 bases and the J gene end by 0 bases; junction bases not matched to a gene: 22. Germline V gene lookup returns CDR1 SEHNR and CDR2 FQNEAQ (reference sequence). This CDR3 has 20 amino acids.

The chain combines TRBV20-1 with TRBJ2-3; 11 bases are shared with TRBD1. V gave up 5 bases and J gave up 4 bases; unmatched junction bases: 5. CDR1 DFQATT and CDR2 SNEGSKA come from the germline V gene (reference sequence). This CDR3 has 14 residues. The CDR3 DNA reads as TGCAGTGCTTGGGACAGGGGGAGGGCAGATACGCAGTATTTT. It translates to CSAWDRGRADTQYF.

CDR3 bases: TGCAGCGTTGCCGGGACAGGGGTGCGCGAGCAGTACTTC. This codes for CSVAGTGVREQYF. This chain joins TRBV29-1 and TRBJ2-7; TRBD1 agrees at 10 bases. Trimming removed 4 bases from V and 6 bases from J; junction bases left unmatched: 6. The CDR3 is made up of 13 amino acids. The germline gives CDR1 SQVTM, CDR2 ANQGSEA.

The chain has TRBV7-9 and TRBJ1-4, with 7 bases identical to TRBD1. Germline loops: CDR1 SEHNR, CDR2 FQNEAQ (reference sequence). V trimming: 6 bases; J trimming: 0 bases; junction bases outside the gene matches: 7. The CDR3 sequence is 16 residues long. CDR3 amino acids: CASSQGTAATNEKLFF. As DNA, the CDR3 is TGTGCCAGCAGTCAGGGGACAGCTGCAACTAATGAAAAACTGTTTTTT.

In its sample, this clonotype ranks as medium-sized (0.01 to 0.1%). DNA for the CDR3: TGTGCCAGTAGTAAAGACAGGGTAGGGACAGATACGCAGTATTTT. Its protein is CASSKDRVGTDTQYF. V and J are TRBV19 and TRBJ2-3; 7 nucleotides line up with TRBD1. CDR3 length: 15 amino acids. CDR1 is LNHDA and CDR2 is SQIVND in the germline V gene (reference sequence). J gave up 3 bases and V 4 bases, and 7 bases lay outside the gene matches.